This note documents a single T cell receptor beta chain sequence. The method was immunoSEQ multiplex PCR; TCRdb's version includes in-frame clones alone and lacks a portion of them. Here the sample spans around 310,000 clones, around 89% being singletons. These data come from a study of blood T cell repertoires in COVID-19. The CDR3 is made up of 15 amino acids. Trimming cost V 4 bases and J 4 bases, with 16 bases left between them. Per germline, CDR1 MNHEY and CDR2 SMNVEV (reference sequence). The genes are TRBV27 and TRBJ1-2; D is perhaps TRBD1 (6 bases). This sequence was found in a woman aged 40 to 49 with COVID-19, enrolled during active disease. The material sequenced was peripheral blood. Written as DNA, the CDR3 is TGTGCCAGCAGTTGGGGCCCACAGGGTGGCTATGGCTACACCTTC. Translated: CASSWGPQGGYGYTF.